Presented here are 18 T cell receptor beta chains from one specimen sequenced in a study of technical replicates of blood from several donors. Profiling relied on immunoSEQ multiplex PCR, and the TCRdb table lists in-frame clones only, not all of them. The table lists over 80,000 clones, approximately 96% of them singletons. The specimen sequenced was T cells isolated from PBMCs. These receptor sequences come from a human donor in good health.

This clone appeared once. The V call is TRBV30, the J call TRBJ2-3; D is unclear. Looked up from germline, CDR1 is GTSNPN and CDR2 is SVGIG (reference sequence). Between the trimmed V and J ends, which lost 8 bases and 6 bases, there was a span of 9 bases. The CDR3 is 10 amino acids. This chain's CDR3 is CAGLRDTQYF. The CDR3 DNA follows: TGTGCCGGCCTCAGGGATACGCAGTATTTT.

The chain recombines TRBV5-6 with TRBJ1-3, with D hard to call. This CDR3 is built from 14 residues. Per the germline V gene, CDR1 is SGHDT and CDR2 is YYEEEE. Trimming took 5 bases from V and 4 from J, leaving 13 bases between them. CDR3 DNA sequence: TGTGCCAGCAGTAAAATAAACTCCGGAAACACCATATATTTT. Its translation: CASSKINSGNTIYF.

J is TRBJ2-1 and V is TRBV21-1; the table's D call, TRBD2, was not checked against the DNA. TRBV21-1 is a known pseudogene. The CDR3 has 16 amino acids. This CDR3 reads CASIIPLSGRLNEQFF. Written as DNA, the CDR3 is TGTGCCAGCATTATCCCACTAAGCGGGAGGTTGAATGAGCAGTTCTTC.

The chain combines TRBV7-8 with TRBJ1-2, with TRBD1 as a possible D gene (5 bases). CDR3 length: 14 amino acids. V was shortened by 3 bases and J by 8 bases, with 16 bases between the two germline ends. The germline CDR1 and CDR2 sequences are SGHVS and FQNEAQ. CDR3 protein: CASSFSEGTRGYTF. CDR3 coding DNA: TGTGCCAGCAGCTTTTCGGAGGGGACGAGGGGCTACACCTTC.

The chain combines TRBV5-1 with TRBJ1-2; TRBD1 agrees at 10 bases. Germline V gene lookup returns CDR1 SGHRS and CDR2 YFSETQ. With 3 bases clipped from V and 8 bases from J, the junction kept 10 bases outside the gene matches. This CDR3 contains 15 residues. The CDR3 reads CASSWRDRGDGGYTF. CDR3 in DNA: TGCGCCAGCAGCTGGAGGGACAGGGGTGACGGAGGCTACACCTTC.

This chain joins TRBV19 and TRBJ2-1, with 10 bases identical to TRBD2. The CDR3 runs 15 residues. The V segment lost 4 bases and the J segment 6 bases; nucleotides outside the gene matches: 6. CDR1 is LNHDA and CDR2 is SQIVND in the germline V gene (reference sequence). DNA for the CDR3: TGTGCCAGTAGTACAATTAGCGGGAGGCTCAATGAGCAGTTCTTC. Translation: CASSTISGRLNEQFF.

This chain joins TRBV11-2 and TRBJ1-4; no reliable D call. V gave up 5 bases and J gave up 8 bases, with 12 bases separating them. CDR1 SGHAT and CDR2 FQNNGV come from the germline V gene. The CDR3 has 13 amino acids. CDR3 loop: CASSLQALEKLFF. CDR3 nucleotides: TGTGCCAGCAGCCTGCAGGCGCTCGAAAAACTGTTTTTT.

The chain combines TRBV11-2 with TRBJ1-1; 7 bases are a match to TRBD1. After removal of 3 bases from V and 4 bases from J, the junction contained 5 bases not matched to a gene. CDR3 size: 14 residues. CDR1 SGHAT and CDR2 FQNNGV come from the germline V gene. The CDR3 is CASSLRGHTTEAFF. The CDR3 DNA follows: TGTGCCAGCAGCTTGAGGGGGCATACCACTGAAGCTTTCTTT.

The genes are TRBV6-1 and TRBJ1-5, with D hard to call. The CDR3 consists of 15 residues. Trimming took off 4 bases at V and 0 bases at J, with 10 bases between the two ends. The V gene's germline CDR1 is MNHNS and CDR2 SASEGT. CDR3 nucleotide sequence: TGTGCCAGCAGTGCCACGACATATAGCAATCAGCCCCAGCATTTT. Translated: CASSATTYSNQPQHF.

The CDR3 DNA reads as TGCAGCGTTCGGACAGGGGGGCAAACTGAAGCTTTCTTT. As protein: CSVRTGGQTEAFF. The chain has TRBV29-1 and TRBJ1-1; 10 bases agree with TRBD1. The CDR3 is made up of 13 amino acids. The germline CDR1 and CDR2 sequences are SQVTM and ANQGSEA. The V segment lost 5 bases and the J segment 5 bases; nucleotides outside the gene matches: 5. Filled out from reference TRBV29-1 and TRBJ1-1, the complete variable domain reads SAVISQKPSRDICQRGTSLTIQCQVDSQVTMMFWYRQQPGQSLTLIATANQGSEATYESGFVIDKFPISRPNLTFSTLTVSNMSPEDSSIYLCSVRTGGQTEAFFGQGTRLTVV.

The chain carries TRBV19 and TRBJ2-1; TRBD2 agrees at 12 bases. Germline V gene data show CDR1 as LNHDA and CDR2 as SQIVND (reference sequence). CDR3 length: 16 residues. J gave up 6 bases and V 5 bases, and 8 bases lay outside the gene matches. CDR3 sequence reads: CASSPSGTSGRNEQFF. CDR3 in DNA: TGTGCCAGTAGTCCCTCCGGGACTAGCGGGCGCAATGAGCAGTTCTTC.

This clone was detected once. This chain links TRBV5-1 with TRBJ2-5, with TRBD1 matching 7 bases. CDR1 and CDR2 from the germline V gene are SGHRS and YFSETQ. V shed 4 bases and J 10 bases; nucleotides not matched to a gene: 10. This CDR3 spans 13 amino acids. CDR3 amino acids: CASSGSGQRGQYF. CDR3 nucleotides: TGCGCCAGCAGCGGATCGGGACAGCGAGGCCAGTACTTC.

This chain links TRBV9 with TRBJ1-4, with 7 positions matching TRBD1. This CDR3 spans 16 amino acids. Germline V gene lookup returns CDR1 SGDLS and CDR2 YYNGEE. With 0 bases clipped from V and 6 bases from J, the junction kept 8 bases outside the gene matches. CDR3 sequence reads: CASSVAVGQGDEKLFF. The CDR3 DNA is TGTGCCAGCAGCGTAGCTGTGGGGCAGGGGGATGAAAAACTGTTTTTT.

This chain joins TRBV11-3 and TRBJ1-1, with D possibly matching TRBD1 (5 bases). The V and J ends lost 0 bases and 7 bases respectively, with 9 bases between them. This CDR3 has 13 amino acids. Germline CDR1 reads SGHNT; CDR2 reads YENEEA. CDR3 protein: CASSLDSQGEAFF. DNA of the CDR3: TGTGCCAGCAGCTTAGATAGCCAGGGTGAAGCTTTCTTT.

V is TRBV7-2 and J is TRBJ2-3, with 9 bases that match TRBD2. The germline CDR1 and CDR2 sequences are SGHTA and FQGNSA. This CDR3 has 15 residues. V shed 5 bases, J shed 0 bases, and the junction held 3 bases outside the gene matches. CDR3 protein: CASSPSGTSTDTQYF. The CDR3 DNA reads TGTGCCAGCAGCCCTAGCGGGACTAGCACAGATACGCAGTATTTT.

The V gene is TRBV5-4, the J gene TRBJ2-7; TRBD1 matches at 9 bases. The CDR3 has 15 amino acids. Germline-derived CDR1 and CDR2 are SGHNT and YYREEE (reference sequence). With V trimmed by 0 bases and J by 2 bases, 3 bases remained unmatched. CDR3 region: CASSLGGTGTYEQYF. DNA of the CDR3: TGTGCCAGCAGCTTGGGTGGGACAGGGACCTACGAGCAGTACTTC.

This chain joins TRBV4-1 and TRBJ2-5; 10 nucleotides agree with TRBD1. V dropped 3 bases and J dropped 5; count of bases not matched to a gene: 12. The CDR3 is made up of 17 amino acids. CDR1 and CDR2 from the germline V gene are MGHRA and YSYEKL. The CDR3 loop reads CASSHGATGGSGETQYF. CDR3 in DNA: TGCGCCAGCAGCCATGGGGCGACAGGGGGCTCCGGGGAGACCCAGTACTTC.

This clone was found once. The chain couples TRBV19 to TRBJ2-7; 8 bases line up with TRBD1. Per the germline V gene, CDR1 is LNHDA and CDR2 is SQIVND (reference sequence). CDR3 length equals 15 residues. J lost 0 bases, V lost 6 bases, and 7 bases had no gene match. In nucleotides, the CDR3 is TGTGCCAGTAGAGGACAGGGAGCAAGCTCCTACGAGCAGTACTTC. It translates to CASRGQGASSYEQYF.